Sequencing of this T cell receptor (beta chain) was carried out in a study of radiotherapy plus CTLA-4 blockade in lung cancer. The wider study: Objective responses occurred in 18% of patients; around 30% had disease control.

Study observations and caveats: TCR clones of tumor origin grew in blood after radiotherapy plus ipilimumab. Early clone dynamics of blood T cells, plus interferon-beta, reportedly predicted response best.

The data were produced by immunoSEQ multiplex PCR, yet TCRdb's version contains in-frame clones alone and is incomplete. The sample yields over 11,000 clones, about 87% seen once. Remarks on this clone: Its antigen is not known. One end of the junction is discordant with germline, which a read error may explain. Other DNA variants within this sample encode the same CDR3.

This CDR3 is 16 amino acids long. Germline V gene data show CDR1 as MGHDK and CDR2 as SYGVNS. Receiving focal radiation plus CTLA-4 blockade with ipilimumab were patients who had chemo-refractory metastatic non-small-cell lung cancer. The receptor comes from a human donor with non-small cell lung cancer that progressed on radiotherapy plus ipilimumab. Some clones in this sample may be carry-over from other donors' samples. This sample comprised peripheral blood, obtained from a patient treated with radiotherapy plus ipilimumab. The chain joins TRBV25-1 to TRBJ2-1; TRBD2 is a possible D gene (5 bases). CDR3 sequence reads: CASKETDGSSYNEQFF. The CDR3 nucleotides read TGTGCCAGCAAAGAGACGGATGGGAGCTCCTACAACGAGCAGTTCTTC.